This record concerns one TCR beta chain sequence. This sample is drawn from a study of blood T cells in healthy people across ages. The CDR3 spans 15 residues. CDR1 is SNHLY, CDR2 FYNNEI, per germline. The ends lost 0 bases at V and 6 bases at J; junction bases unmatched: 4. Each of the donors had around 9 milliliters of peripheral blood drawn into EDTA-treated Vacutainer tubes. Through a sample-barcoded 5' primer and a J-beta primer mix, a second PCR was run for roughly 7 to 11 cycles. Using its own MiXCR run on the 5' RACE reads, TCRdb lists one record per CDR3 protein. The sample includes around 750,000 distinct CDR3 sequences, 53% seen only once; the top ten take about 38%.

The sequenced material came from blood. The rearrangement joins TRBV2 to TRBJ2-2, with TRBD2 matching over 7 bases. This clonotype was obtained from a man at least 80 years old in good health. For the CDR3, the DNA is TGTGCCAGCAGTGAAGCGGGAGGGCCCTCCGGGGAGCTGTTTTTT. As protein: CASSEAGGPSGELFF.